These 24 T cell receptor beta chains originate from one sample sequenced in a study of regulatory T cells in long-lasting Graves disease listed by TCRdb under 2021. This sample's time point label indicates: newly diagnosed GD, antithyroid drugs for less than 3 months. RNA was extracted from PBMCs in TRIzol for both TCR sequencing and RNA sequencing. Library method: multiplex PCR. This sample was sequenced with an Illumina HiSeq 4000. iRepertoire HTBI primers and Arm-PCR amplification of CDR3 regions were used to construct TCR beta libraries. The public reads were run again by TCRdb, first through fastp at Q25 and then through MiXCR, and only productive beta chains were kept. One record per CDR3 amino acid sequence lists the most common genes and DNA. This sample is represented by a few hundred thousand distinct CDR3 sequences; about 15% of them were singletons. The top ten constitute over 7.5% of the sample.

This same sample was also taken into another study, of T cells in Graves' hyperthyroidism and ophthalmopathy.

The specimen was peripheral blood mononuclear cells (PBMCs), collected at new diagnosis, from a patient treated with antithyroid drugs. The receptors were gathered from a woman in her thirties or forties with Graves disease. Donor details come from another sample of the same person, matched by shared clones.

This clonotype was picked up many times. The J gene is TRBJ2-7, the V gene TRBV7-2, with 8 bases fitting TRBD2. This CDR3 spans 14 amino acids. J was trimmed by 4 bases and V by 6 bases; bases with no gene match: 8. CDR1 SGHTA and CDR2 FQGNSA come from the germline V gene. DNA for the CDR3: TGTGCCAGCAGTTCGAGCGGGAGAGGTTACGAGCAGTACTTC. Amino acids: CASSSSGRGYEQYF. Complete variable domain (other parts from reference TRBV7-2 and TRBJ2-7): GAGVSQSPSNKVTEKGKDVELRCDPISGHTALYWYRQSLGQGLEFLIYFQGNSAPDKSGLPSDRFSAERTGGSVSTLTIQRTQQEDSAVYLCASSSSGRGYEQYFGPGTRLTVT.

This clonotype was recorded many times. The chain recombines TRBV11-2 with TRBJ1-1, with D perhaps matching TRBD1 (5 bases). The germline V and J ends were trimmed by 5 bases and 2 bases, with 12 bases remaining between them. CDR1 SGHAT and CDR2 FQNNGV come from the germline V gene. The CDR3 is 14 residues long. This CDR3 is CASSAGPTNTEAFF. The CDR3 DNA sequence: TGTGCCAGCAGCGCGGGACCGACCAACACTGAAGCTTTCTTT.

This clonotype was recorded at least ten times. V and J are TRBV24-1 and TRBJ2-5, with 10 bases lining up with TRBD1. This CDR3 is 15 amino acids long. J gave up 5 bases and V 3 bases, and 5 bases lay outside the gene matches. Germline lookup yields CDR1 KGHDR and CDR2 SFDVKD. The CDR3 nucleotides read TGTGCCACCAGTGATCAGACAGGGGGCACGGAGACCCAGTACTTC. Encoded protein: CATSDQTGGTETQYF.

As to this clonotype: A single base separates this from a much larger clone, so it may be a read error. CDR3 coding DNA: TGTACCAGCAGCAGTTTACGGGGGACAGGGGATAATGAAAAACTGTTTTTT. It specifies CTSSSLRGTGDNEKLFF. The J gene is TRBJ1-4, the V gene TRBV28; 10 bases align to TRBD1. The CDR3 has 17 amino acids. Germline CDR1 and CDR2: MDHEN and SYDVKM. Using reference TRBV28 and TRBJ1-4 for the parts outside the CDR3, the full variable domain is DVKVTQSSRYLVKRTGEKVFLECVQDMDHENMFWYRQDPGLGLRLIYFSYDVKMKEKGDIPEGYSVSREKKERFSLILESASTNQTSMYLCTSSSLRGTGDNEKLFFGSGTQLSVL.

This clonotype has a count of ten or more. This chain joins TRBV12-3 or TRBV12-4 and TRBJ1-1, with D tentatively TRBD1 (5 bases). The CDR3 covers 15 residues. Between the trimmed V and J ends, which lost 1 base and 5 bases, there was a span of 14 bases. The CDR3 nucleotides read TGTGCCAGCAGTTTAGATGAAGGGGATCAGACTGAAGCTTTCTTT. The encoded protein is CASSLDEGDQTEAFF.

The chain links TRBV6-1 to TRBJ1-4; D uncertain. The V end lost 7 bases, the J end lost 3 bases, and 9 bases lay between the germline ends. Germline V gives CDR1 MNHNS, CDR2 SASEGT. The CDR3 length is 13 residues. The CDR3 reads CASNFGANEKLFF. CDR3 in DNA: TGTGCCAGCAATTTTGGGGCTAATGAAAAACTGTTTTTT.

At least ten counts were recorded for this clonotype. The CDR3 protein is CASSHDRGLNNEQFF. Written as DNA, the CDR3 is TGTGCCAGCAGTCACGACAGGGGGCTAAACAATGAGCAGTTCTTC. The V and J genes are TRBV28 and TRBJ2-1; 10 nucleotides agree with TRBD1. V trimming: 5 bases; J trimming: 5 bases; junction bases outside the gene matches: 6. CDR1 and CDR2 from the germline V gene are MDHEN and SYDVKM. The CDR3 runs to 15 residues.

This clonotype was seen ten or more times. The chain carries TRBV2 and TRBJ2-7; D remains unclear. This CDR3 has 13 residues. Between the trimmed V and J ends, which lost 6 bases and 2 bases, there was a span of 11 bases. CDR1 SNHLY and CDR2 FYNNEI come from the germline V gene. The CDR3 bases are TGTGCCAGCAGGGAGAGGCCGGCCTACGAGCAGTACTTC. Protein product: CASRERPAYEQYF.

This clonotype came up many times. The chain employs TRBV7-2 and TRBJ2-1; TRBD2 aligns across 10 bases. The ends lost 2 bases at V and 9 bases at J; junction bases unmatched: 10. The germline V gene encodes CDR1 SGHTA and CDR2 FQGNSA. This CDR3 has 16 residues. The CDR3 region has the DNA TGTGCCAGCAGCTTATGGGCTAGCGGGAGCGGAGGTGAGCAGTTCTTC. Amino acid sequence: CASSLWASGSGGEQFF. The complete variable domain, with remaining parts taken from reference TRBV7-2 and TRBJ2-1, reads GAGVSQSPSNKVTEKGKDVELRCDPISGHTALYWYRQSLGQGLEFLIYFQGNSAPDKSGLPSDRFSAERTGGSVSTLTIQRTQQEDSAVYLCASSLWASGSGGEQFFGPGTRLTVL.

This clonotype was detected ten times or more. CDR3: CASSVTSGKNEQFF. Written as DNA, the CDR3 is TGTGCCAGCAGTGTGACTAGCGGGAAGAATGAGCAGTTCTTC. V gene TRBV2 combines with J gene TRBJ2-1; TRBD2 matches 11 bases. Trimming at V came to 4 bases and at J to 7 bases, leaving 3 bases not matched to a gene. Germline V gene data show CDR1 as SNHLY and CDR2 as FYNNEI. The length of the CDR3 is 14 residues.

In this sample, this clonotype turned up a few times. A far larger clone is off by one base, so a read error is likely. This chain links TRBV6-2 or TRBV6-3 with TRBJ2-5; 12 bases match TRBD2. CDR3 length: 14 residues. The germline V gene has CDR1 MNHEY and CDR2 SVGEGT. Unmatched junction bases numbered 2, after V lost 5 bases and J lost 4 bases. The DNA for the CDR3 is TGTGCCAGCAGTGAGACTAGCGGGGGAGAGACCCAGTACTTC. This sequence encodes CASSETSGGETQYF.

This clonotype was seen repeatedly, ten times or more. The CDR3 reads CASSSGGSGGSYEQYF. In DNA, the CDR3 is TGTGCCAGCAGTTCCGGGGGGAGCGGGGGGAGCTACGAGCAGTACTTC. The chain links TRBV2 to TRBJ2-7, with 9 nucleotides matching TRBD2. The germline V gene encodes CDR1 SNHLY and CDR2 FYNNEI. The trim removed 5 bases at V and 3 bases at J, leaving 11 bases unmatched. The CDR3 contains 16 residues.

The chain is built from TRBV7-9 and TRBJ2-1, with TRBD1 matching 9 bases. In germline, CDR1 is SEHNR, CDR2 FQNEAQ (reference sequence). CDR3 length: 15 amino acids. V gave up 6 bases and J gave up 5 bases; unmatched junction bases: 8. The CDR3: CASRDGQGRNNEQFF. Written as DNA, the CDR3 is TGTGCCAGCAGGGACGGACAGGGGCGAAACAATGAGCAGTTCTTC.

A note on this clonotype: This could be a read error, since a much larger clone is one nucleotide away. The chain uses TRBV29-1 and TRBJ2-7; D gene uncertain. The CDR3 extends over 13 amino acids. CDR1 is SQVTM and CDR2 is ANQGSEA in the germline V gene. V was clipped by 8 bases and J by 0 bases, with 14 bases between them. The DNA for the CDR3 is TGCAGCAGAACAACCTCGGACTCCTACGAGCAGTACTTC. Its protein product is CSRTTSDSYEQYF.

This clonotype was seen many times. V gene TRBV7-3 combines with J gene TRBJ2-5; D is unresolved. CDR1 is SGHTA, CDR2 FQGTGA, per germline. V was clipped by 1 base and J by 3 bases, with 6 bases between them. The CDR3 loop spans 13 amino acids. The CDR3 nucleotides are TGTGCCAGCAGCTTAAGTTGGGAAGAGACCCAGTACTTC. Amino acid sequence: CASSLSWEETQYF.

Ten or more counts support this clonotype. The chain employs TRBV28 and TRBJ1-5; 9 nucleotides line up with TRBD1. The V segment lost 2 bases and the J segment 0 bases; nucleotides outside the gene matches: 5. The CDR3 runs 17 residues. Germline CDR1 and CDR2: MDHEN and SYDVKM. CDR3 sequence reads: CASSLGTGINSNQPQHF. In nucleotides, the CDR3 is TGTGCCAGCAGTTTAGGGACAGGGATCAATAGCAATCAGCCCCAGCATTTT. Filled out from reference TRBV28 and TRBJ1-5, the complete variable domain reads DVKVTQSSRYLVKRTGEKVFLECVQDMDHENMFWYRQDPGLGLRLIYFSYDVKMKEKGDIPEGYSVSREKKERFSLILESASTNQTSMYLCASSLGTGINSNQPQHFGDGTRLSIL.

This chain connects TRBV20-1 to TRBJ2-1, with 7 bases that match TRBD2. Trimming took 6 bases from V and 7 from J; bases not matched to a gene: 6. CDR3 length: 12 amino acids. The germline CDR1 and CDR2 sequences are DFQATT and SNEGSKA (reference sequence). CDR3 nucleotide sequence: TGCAGTGCCTCCCCGCGGGGGAATGAGCAGTTCTTC. It specifies CSASPRGNEQFF.

This clonotype was counted at least ten times. The chain couples TRBV11-3 to TRBJ2-1, with no clear D. The length of the CDR3 is 12 residues. Germline CDR1 reads SGHNT; CDR2 reads YENEEA. V was clipped by 1 base and J by 5 bases, with 3 bases between them. This chain's CDR3 is CASSLAHNEQFF. The CDR3 bases are TGTGCCAGCAGCTTAGCTCACAATGAGCAGTTCTTC.

The CDR3 coding sequence is TGTGCCAGCAGTTTACAGTCGATTAGCAATCAGCCCCAGCATTTT. It yields the protein CASSLQSISNQPQHF. The chain joins TRBV28 to TRBJ1-5; D gene uncertain. Per the germline V gene, CDR1 is MDHEN and CDR2 is SYDVKM. The length of the CDR3 is 15 residues. V lost 2 bases to trimming and J lost 0 bases, with 8 bases between them.

This clonotype was seen at least ten times. This chain uses TRBV3-1 with TRBJ1-1; D is undetermined. Germline loops: CDR1 LGHDT, CDR2 YNNKEL (reference sequence). This CDR3 spans 12 amino acids. With 6 bases removed from V and 1 base from J, the gap between germline ends came to 6 bases. CDR3 in amino acids: CASRFGNTEAFF. The CDR3 DNA reads TGTGCCAGCAGGTTCGGGAACACTGAAGCTTTCTTT.

For this clonotype: Germline is not matched at one junction end, which may reflect a read error. The chain employs TRBV10-1 and TRBJ2-7, with 8 bases matching TRBD1. The CDR3 has 15 amino acids. Germline-derived CDR1 and CDR2 are WNHNN and SYGVQD (reference sequence). The CDR3 nucleotides read TGTGCCAGCAGTATAATGGCAGGGGGCATCTACGAGCAGTACTTC. This encodes CASSIMAGGIYEQYF.

At least ten counts were recorded for this clonotype. V and J are TRBV28 and TRBJ2-1, with 9 bases identical to TRBD2. The germline V gene has CDR1 MDHEN and CDR2 SYDVKM. This CDR3 region has 13 residues. The V and J ends lost 5 bases and 9 bases, in that order; junction bases with no gene match: 5. In nucleotides, the CDR3 is TGTGCCAGCAGTATGCTAGCGGGGCTTGAGCAGTTCTTC. Its protein product is CASSMLAGLEQFF.

This clonotype was seen repeatedly, ten times or more. The chain couples TRBV7-2 to TRBJ2-3, with D uncertain. This CDR3 is built from 14 residues. V was pared by 2 bases and J by 6 bases, with 12 bases between. Germline CDR1 is SGHTA and CDR2 is FQGNSA. The DNA for the CDR3 is TGTGCCAGCAGCTTACTCCCTCCCCCCGATACGCAGTATTTT. Translating gives CASSLLPPPDTQYF. The full variable domain, in which reference TRBV7-2 and TRBJ2-3 provide the parts outside the CDR3, is GAGVSQSPSNKVTEKGKDVELRCDPISGHTALYWYRQSLGQGLEFLIYFQGNSAPDKSGLPSDRFSAERTGGSVSTLTIQRTQQEDSAVYLCASSLLPPPDTQYFGPGTRLTVL.

This clonotype was recorded many times. V is TRBV27 and J is TRBJ2-7; TRBD2 might be the D (6 bases). Germline assignment: CDR1 MNHEY and CDR2 SMNVEV (reference sequence). This CDR3 is 14 amino acids long. The ends were cut back, 5 bases at V and 6 bases at J, with 17 bases in the middle. The CDR3 loop is CASSPSGRVLEQYF. The CDR3 bases are TGTGCCAGCAGTCCCTCCGGGAGAGTACTCGAGCAGTACTTC.